Below, one T cell receptor (beta chain) is given with its context. The antigen it binds to is not known. The sample holds no much larger clone one base away, and base qualities are not on file. This specimen comes from a study of blood T cell repertoires in COVID-19 (dated by TCRdb to 2018 to 2020). In terms of the full investigation: The collaborator samples originated in the United States, Italy and Spain and spanned the acute and convalescent phases of COVID-19. HLA class I and class II types, where available, came from metadata supplied by the sample provider rather than from assay-based typing. Sample metadata almost always included a de-identified subject ID, COVID-19 status, age in years and sex. Subjects who had been exposed to COVID-19, were actively infected with it, or had recovered from it provided the deeply sampled blood TCRbeta repertoires that made up the dataset. The repertoires were released in a freely available public database meant as a resource for research on the immune response to SARS-CoV-2. Samples came from the ongoing ImmuneRACE study (first 160 participants) plus 1,254 subjects from 6 global collaborators. The prospective study material was composed of cDNA or gDNA derived from T cells, B-cell-depleted T cells, or PBMCs. What the study reported, not specific to this receptor: The quantity of clinical and demographic metadata differed by source and by participant and was supplied without curation.

TCRbeta CDR3 regions were amplified from genomic DNA by means of the immunoSEQ Assay, a bias-controlled multiplex PCR. The original methods were these. The number of nucleated cells in each sample was estimated from the amplification of reference gene primers within the assay. To quantify the absolute abundance of each unique TCRbeta CDR3 rearrangement, sequence reads were collapsed and filtered. Productive Simpson clonality was computed per sample as the square root of Simpson's diversity index over productive rearrangements. What TCRdb holds here is the immuneACCESS table cut down to in-frame rearrangements. Part of the clones is not present; checked against another copy, under half of the missing clones reflect an unresolved V gene, and the others are unexplained. The V and J calls and the clone size are those of that table, but D and trimming were determined from the DNA. The sample table records a few hundred thousand clones; roughly 90% of these occur just once. Around 0.8% of the sample rests with the top ten.

CDR3 length: 14 amino acids, cysteine to phenylalanine. The CDR3 DNA has 42 bases and is translated from base 1. In the germline V gene, CDR1 corresponds to SGHRS and CDR2 to YFSETQ. V ends up 4 bases short and J 10 bases short, with an unmatched junction base count of 7. Whole blood was collected in K2EDTA tubes by collaborating institutions according to the institutions' own protocols. For TCRbeta analysis, collaborator samples were shipped as frozen whole blood, as isolated PBMCs, or as DNA extracted from either sample type. The sample taken for sequencing was peripheral blood. The chain couples TRBV5-1 to TRBJ1-4, with TRBD1 matching 10 junction bases. The TCR originated in a man aged 25 to 40 with acute or convalescent COVID-19. The CDR3 has the sequence CASSQGQGRGKLFF. The DNA is TGCGCCAGCAGCCAGGGACAGGGGAGGGGAAAACTGTTTTTT.